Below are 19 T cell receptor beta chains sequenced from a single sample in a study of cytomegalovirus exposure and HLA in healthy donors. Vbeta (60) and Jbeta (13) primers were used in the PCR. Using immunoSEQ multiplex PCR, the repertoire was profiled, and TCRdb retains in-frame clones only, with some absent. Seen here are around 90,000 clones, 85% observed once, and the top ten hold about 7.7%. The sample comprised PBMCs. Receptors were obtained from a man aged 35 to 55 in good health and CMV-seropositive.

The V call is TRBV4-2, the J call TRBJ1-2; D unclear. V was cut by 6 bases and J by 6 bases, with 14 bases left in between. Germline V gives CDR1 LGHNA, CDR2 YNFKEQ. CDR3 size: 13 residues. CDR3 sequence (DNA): TGTGCCAGCAGGGCCCGGGAGGAGGATGGCTACACCTTC. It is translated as CASRAREEDGYTF.

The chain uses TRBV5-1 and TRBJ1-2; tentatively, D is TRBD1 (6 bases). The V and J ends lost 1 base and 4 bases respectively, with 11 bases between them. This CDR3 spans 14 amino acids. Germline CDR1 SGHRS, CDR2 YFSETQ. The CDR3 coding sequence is TGCGCCAGCAGCTTGTCGCCGGACAGCTATGGCTACACCTTC. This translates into CASSLSPDSYGYTF.

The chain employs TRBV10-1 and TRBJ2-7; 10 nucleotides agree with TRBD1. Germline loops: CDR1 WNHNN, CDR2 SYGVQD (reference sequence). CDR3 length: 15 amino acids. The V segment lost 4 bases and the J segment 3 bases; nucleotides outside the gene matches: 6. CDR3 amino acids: CASSAAGTGVYEQYF. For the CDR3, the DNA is TGCGCCAGCAGTGCTGCCGGGACAGGGGTCTACGAGCAGTACTTC.

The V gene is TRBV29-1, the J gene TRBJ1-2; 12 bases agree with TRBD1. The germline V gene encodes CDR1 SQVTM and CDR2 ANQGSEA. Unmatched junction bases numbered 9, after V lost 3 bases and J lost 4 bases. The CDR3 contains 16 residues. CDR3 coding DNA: TGCAGCGTTGATAGGAAGGGACAGGGGGCCGGCTATGGCTACACCTTC. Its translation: CSVDRKGQGAGYGYTF.

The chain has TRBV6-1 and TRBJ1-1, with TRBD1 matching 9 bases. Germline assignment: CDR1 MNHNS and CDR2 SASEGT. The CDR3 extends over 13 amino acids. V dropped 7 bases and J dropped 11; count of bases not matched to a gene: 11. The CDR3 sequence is CASNPKTGGKAFF. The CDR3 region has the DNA TGTGCCAGCAATCCCAAAACAGGGGGCAAGGCTTTCTTT.

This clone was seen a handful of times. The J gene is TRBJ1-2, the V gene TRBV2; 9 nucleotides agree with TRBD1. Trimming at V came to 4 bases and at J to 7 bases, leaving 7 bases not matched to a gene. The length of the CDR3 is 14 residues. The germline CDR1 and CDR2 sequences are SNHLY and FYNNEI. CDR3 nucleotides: TGTGCCAGCAGTGGGGACAGGGATATGTCTGGCTACACCTTC. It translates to CASSGDRDMSGYTF.

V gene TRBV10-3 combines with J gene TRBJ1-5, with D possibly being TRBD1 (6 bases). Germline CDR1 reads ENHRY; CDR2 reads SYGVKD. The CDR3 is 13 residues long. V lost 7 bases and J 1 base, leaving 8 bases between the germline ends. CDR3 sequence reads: CAINRESNQPQHF. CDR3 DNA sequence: TGTGCCATCAACAGGGAAAGCAATCAGCCCCAGCATTTT.

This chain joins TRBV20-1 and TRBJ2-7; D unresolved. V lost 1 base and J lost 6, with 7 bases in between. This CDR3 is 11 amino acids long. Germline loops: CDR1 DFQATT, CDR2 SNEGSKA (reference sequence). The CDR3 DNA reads TGCAGTGCTAGAGTGTTAATCGAGCAGTACTTC. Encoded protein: CSARVLIEQYF.

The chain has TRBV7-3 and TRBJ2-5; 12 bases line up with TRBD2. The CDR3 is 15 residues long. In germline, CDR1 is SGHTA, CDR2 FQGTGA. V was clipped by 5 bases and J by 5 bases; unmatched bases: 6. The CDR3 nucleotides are TGTGCCAGCAGCAGACTAGCGGGAGTGGGGGAGACCCAGTACTTC. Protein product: CASSRLAGVGETQYF.

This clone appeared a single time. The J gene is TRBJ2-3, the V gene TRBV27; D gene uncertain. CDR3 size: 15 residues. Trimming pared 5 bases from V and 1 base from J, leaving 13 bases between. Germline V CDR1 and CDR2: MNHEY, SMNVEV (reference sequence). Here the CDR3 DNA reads TGTGCCAGCAGTCCGACTCGAGTGGGCACAGATACGCAGTATTTT. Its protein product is CASSPTRVGTDTQYF.

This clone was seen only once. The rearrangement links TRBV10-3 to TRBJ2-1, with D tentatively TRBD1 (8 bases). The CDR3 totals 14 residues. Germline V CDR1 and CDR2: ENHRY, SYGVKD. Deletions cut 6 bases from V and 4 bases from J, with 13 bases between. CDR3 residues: CAIRTGEGYNEQFF. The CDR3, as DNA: TGTGCCATCAGGACAGGGGAGGGGTACAATGAGCAGTTCTTC.

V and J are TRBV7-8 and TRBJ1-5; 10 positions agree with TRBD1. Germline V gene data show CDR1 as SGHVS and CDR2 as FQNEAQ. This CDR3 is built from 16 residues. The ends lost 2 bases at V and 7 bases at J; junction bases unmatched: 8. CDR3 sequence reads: CASSLRTGGAGQPQHF. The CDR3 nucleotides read TGTGCCAGCAGCTTAAGGACAGGGGGAGCAGGGCAGCCCCAGCATTTT.

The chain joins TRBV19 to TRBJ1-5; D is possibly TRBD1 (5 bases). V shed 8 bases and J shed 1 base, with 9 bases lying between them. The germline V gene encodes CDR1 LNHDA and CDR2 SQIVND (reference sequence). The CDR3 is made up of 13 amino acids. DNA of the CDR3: TGTGCCAGTGGGGGGGGGAGCAATCAGCCCCAGCATTTT. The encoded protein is CASGGGSNQPQHF.

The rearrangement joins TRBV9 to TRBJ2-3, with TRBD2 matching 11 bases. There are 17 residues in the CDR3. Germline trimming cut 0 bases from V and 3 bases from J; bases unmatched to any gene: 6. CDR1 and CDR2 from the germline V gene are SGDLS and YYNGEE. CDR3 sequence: CASSVVSTSGKTDTQYF. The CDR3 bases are TGTGCCAGCAGCGTAGTCTCGACTAGCGGGAAGACAGATACGCAGTATTTT. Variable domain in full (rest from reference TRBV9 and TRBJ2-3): DSGVTQTPKHLITATGQRVTLRCSPRSGDLSVYWYQQSLDQGLQFLIQYYNGEERAKGNILERFSAQQFPDLHSELNLSSLELGDSALYFCASSVVSTSGKTDTQYFGPGTRLTVL.

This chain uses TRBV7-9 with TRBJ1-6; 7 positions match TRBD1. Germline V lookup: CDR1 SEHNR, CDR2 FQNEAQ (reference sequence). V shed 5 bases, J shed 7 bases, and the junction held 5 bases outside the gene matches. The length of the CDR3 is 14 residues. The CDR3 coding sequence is TGTGCCAGCAGCCGAGACAGGGACAATTCACCCCTCCACTTT. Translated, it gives CASSRDRDNSPLHF.

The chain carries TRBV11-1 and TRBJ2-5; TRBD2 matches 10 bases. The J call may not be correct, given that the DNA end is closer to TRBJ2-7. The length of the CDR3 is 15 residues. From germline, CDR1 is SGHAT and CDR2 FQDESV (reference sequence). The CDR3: CASSLATSGFYEQYF. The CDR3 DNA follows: TGTGCCAGCAGCTTAGCGACTAGCGGGTTCTACGAGCAGTACTTC.

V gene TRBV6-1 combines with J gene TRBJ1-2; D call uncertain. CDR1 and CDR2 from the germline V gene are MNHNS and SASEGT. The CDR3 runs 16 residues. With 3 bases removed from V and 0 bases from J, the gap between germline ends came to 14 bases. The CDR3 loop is CASSDYITDSNYGYTF. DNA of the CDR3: TGTGCCAGCAGTGACTATATTACGGACTCTAACTATGGCTACACCTTC.

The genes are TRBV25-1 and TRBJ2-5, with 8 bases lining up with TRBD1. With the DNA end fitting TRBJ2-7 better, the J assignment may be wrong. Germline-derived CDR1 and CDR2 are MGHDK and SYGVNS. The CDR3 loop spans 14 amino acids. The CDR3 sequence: CASSDGRGLYEQYF. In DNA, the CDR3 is TGTGCCAGCAGTGACGGCAGGGGGCTATACGAGCAGTACTTC.

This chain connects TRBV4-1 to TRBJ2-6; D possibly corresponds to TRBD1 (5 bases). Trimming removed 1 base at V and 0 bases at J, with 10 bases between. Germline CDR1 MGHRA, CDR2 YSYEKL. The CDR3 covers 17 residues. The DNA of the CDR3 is TGCGCCAGCAGCCAAGCCCCTGACAGCTCTGGGGCCAACGTCCTGACTTTC. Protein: CASSQAPDSSGANVLTF.